Given below is one T cell receptor (beta chain) in context. The data derive from a study of technical replicates of blood from several donors. Losses at the gene ends were 4 bases for V and 0 bases for J; bases not matched to a gene: 2. The CDR3 contains 14 residues. Germline lookup yields CDR1 SGDLS and CDR2 YYNGEE. The repertoire was sequenced with immunoSEQ multiplex PCR; TCRdb's copy has only in-frame clones and lacks some. The sample carries 65,000 to 85,000 clones, 95% to 97% recorded once. The sequencing input was T cells isolated from PBMCs. This clonotype originated in a human donor in good health. The chain combines TRBV9 with TRBJ2-3, with TRBD1 identical over 7 bases. CDR3 protein: CASSPTGSTDTQYF. CDR3 sequence (DNA): TGTGCCAGCAGCCCGACAGGGAGCACAGATACGCAGTATTTT.